The table lists the clone carrying this T cell receptor beta chain with a few counts. Its specificity is not known. This CDR3 has 16 residues. The ends were cut back, 2 bases at V and 0 bases at J, with 10 bases in the middle. Looked up from germline, CDR1 is SGHVS and CDR2 is FQNEAQ. The sample is drawn from a study of identical twins. Study results and limitations: It was cross-sectional statistical analysis, not following the same donors, that the conclusions relied on.

In TCRdb, the 5' RACE reads were re-called with MiXCR into one record per CDR3 protein. The sample has 510,000 or so distinct CDR3 sequences, around 15% seen once. This sample also belongs to another study, concerning yellow fever vaccine responses in identical twins.

The genes are TRBV7-8 and TRBJ2-2; D is possibly TRBD2 (5 bases). This clonotype was sampled from a woman in her late teens or twenties in good health. The sequencing input was CD4+ T cells sorted from blood. CDR3 residues: CASSLPSGPNTGELFF. The CDR3 DNA is TGTGCCAGCAGCTTACCCAGCGGTCCGAACACCGGGGAGCTGTTTTTT.